What follows describes a single T cell receptor (beta chain). The antigen is unknown. This specimen includes other DNA sequences encoding the same CDR3. The record originates from a study of cytomegalovirus exposure and HLA in healthy donors. A multiplex PCR was run with 60 Vbeta primers and 13 Jbeta primers. Clones were read by immunoSEQ multiplex PCR, and TCRdb kept only the in-frame ones, dropping some. The profile shows approximately 220,000 clones, roughly 82% of them singletons. This cohort consisted of healthy bone marrow donors. Notes on the study in general: An analysis was carried out later, and it reportedly showed fewer N-insertions in an Asian-associated ancestry cluster than the roughly 670-donor mean. A later analysis reported that several of the most significant clusters appeared to be linked to common viral pathogens, among them Epstein-Barr virus.

The clonotype comes from a man in his forties in good health and CMV-seropositive. Specimen: PBMCs.

CDR3 region: CASSRSAGEKLFF. For the CDR3, the DNA is TGTGCCAGCAGCCGCTCGGCGGGTGAAAAACTGTTTTTT. The chain joins TRBV6-5 to TRBJ1-4; D uncertain. The CDR3 covers 13 residues. V dropped 6 bases and J dropped 7 bases, with 12 bases sitting between them. Germline CDR1 and CDR2: MNHEY and SVGAGI.